One T cell receptor beta chain is described in this entry. What it binds is not known. Per germline, CDR1 SGHRS and CDR2 YFSETQ. The CDR3 contains 17 residues. The V end lost 2 bases, the J end lost 4 bases, and 19 bases lay between the germline ends. Primers used in a second PCR of about 7 to 12 cycles were a sample-barcoded 5' primer and a J-beta primer mix. Each cDNA molecule was tagged by a template-switch adaptor with 12 random nucleotides. Each CDR3 protein gets one entry after TCRdb re-called the 5' RACE reads with MiXCR. Here the sample spans 1.4 million or so distinct CDR3 sequences, about 45% being singletons. The sample originates from a study of blood T cells in healthy people across ages. Overall study findings and caveats: Across samples, TCR beta diversity tracked strongly with naive T cell percentage. Per million T cells, the diversity of TCR beta decreased roughly linearly as age advanced.

This receptor was taken from a woman in her late teens or twenties in good health. The V gene is TRBV5-1, the J gene TRBJ2-1; D gene unclear. Sequenced material: blood. The CDR3, as DNA: TGCGCCAGCAGCTTATCACCTGACCGAGCTCCTTACAATGAGCAGTTCTTC. Protein sequence: CASSLSPDRAPYNEQFF. The full variable domain, rest sourced from reference TRBV5-1 and TRBJ2-1, is KAGVTQTPRYLIKTRGQQVTLSCSPISGHRSVSWYQQTPGQGLQFLFEYFSETQRNKGNFPGRFSGRQFSNSRSEMNVSTLELGDSALYLCASSLSPDRAPYNEQFFGPGTRLTVL.